The 23 T cell receptor beta chains presented below share a single source sample, sequenced in a study of T cell responses to AZD1222 COVID-19 vaccine. Generated by immunoSEQ multiplex PCR, the TCRdb table keeps only in-frame clones and is missing some. The sample lists tens of thousands of clones; 88% were seen once. The starting material was peripheral blood, obtained on day 0 of AZD1222 vaccination. All receptors derive from an adult in good health.

The V gene is TRBV2, the J gene TRBJ2-2; 8 positions agree with TRBD1. This CDR3 region has 15 residues. Germline V CDR1 and CDR2: SNHLY, FYNNEI. The V gene end was trimmed by 4 bases and the J gene end by 6 bases; junction bases not matched to a gene: 7. The chain's CDR3 is CASSGIQGAAGELFF. The CDR3 nucleotides read TGTGCCAGCAGTGGGATCCAGGGGGCAGCCGGGGAGCTGTTTTTT.

J is TRBJ2-1 and V is TRBV6-5; D may be TRBD2 (5 bases). This CDR3 spans 12 amino acids. The germline V gene encodes CDR1 MNHEY and CDR2 SVGAGI. V was trimmed by 3 bases and J by 9 bases, leaving 9 bases between them. The DNA for the CDR3 is TGTGCCAGCAGTTATCGACGGGGTGAGCAGTTCTTC. Translating gives CASSYRRGEQFF.

The V call is TRBV6-5, the J call TRBJ2-7; 7 bases fit TRBD2. CDR3 size: 14 residues. V trimming: 7 bases; J trimming: 4 bases; junction bases outside the gene matches: 10. The V gene's germline CDR1 is MNHEY and CDR2 SVGAGI. The CDR3 loop is CASKRLAAKYEQYF. As DNA, the CDR3 is TGTGCCAGCAAACGACTAGCCGCCAAATACGAGCAGTACTTC.

The chain uses TRBV19 and TRBJ1-3; tentatively, D is TRBD1 (6 bases). Deletions cut 3 bases from V and 4 bases from J, with 13 bases between. This CDR3 is built from 15 residues. CDR1 is LNHDA, CDR2 SQIVND, per germline (reference sequence). CDR3 loop: CASSILDRMGNTIYF. CDR3 DNA: TGTGCCAGTAGTATTCTCGACAGGATGGGAAACACCATATATTTT.

The V and J genes are TRBV24-1 and TRBJ2-1; D could derive from TRBD1 or TRBD2 (5 bases each). V lost 0 bases and J 0 bases, leaving 8 bases between the germline ends. Germline assignment: CDR1 KGHDR and CDR2 SFDVKD. The CDR3 has 16 amino acids. DNA of the CDR3: TGTGCCACCAGTGATTTGGGGACGGTCTCCTACAATGAGCAGTTCTTC. Amino acids: CATSDLGTVSYNEQFF.

The genes are TRBV4-2 and TRBJ2-3, with 8 bases fitting TRBD2. The V segment lost 1 base and the J segment 0 bases; nucleotides outside the gene matches: 3. Per the germline V gene, CDR1 is LGHNA and CDR2 is YNFKEQ. The CDR3 is 16 amino acids. The CDR3 loop is CASSQGPSGSTDTQYF. The CDR3 coding sequence is TGTGCCAGCAGCCAAGGTCCTAGCGGGAGCACAGATACGCAGTATTTT.

In DNA, the CDR3 is TGTGCCAGCAGCTTAGAATTGGAGTTGGACCCGAACACTGAAGCTTTCTTT. As protein: CASSLELELDPNTEAFF. The V call is TRBV7-8, the J call TRBJ1-1; D uncertain. The germline V gene encodes CDR1 SGHVS and CDR2 FQNEAQ. The CDR3 sequence is 17 residues long. V was clipped by 1 base and J by 1 base, with 16 bases between them.

The gene calls are TRBV6-5 and TRBJ2-2; no clear D. Germline values: CDR1 MNHEY, CDR2 SVGAGI. V was pared by 6 bases and J by 7 bases, with 6 bases between. There are 11 residues in the CDR3. The CDR3: CASRTVGELFF. CDR3 DNA: TGTGCCAGCAGAACAGTCGGGGAGCTGTTTTTT.

J is TRBJ2-5 and V is TRBV12-5, with D perhaps TRBD1 or TRBD2 (5 bases each). Germline values: CDR1 LGHNT, CDR2 FRNRAP. Trimming pared 4 bases from V and 5 bases from J, leaving 11 bases between. The CDR3 consists of 13 residues. The CDR3 DNA follows: TGTGCTAGTGGTTCGGGACGGCGGGAGACCCAGTACTTC. Amino acid sequence: CASGSGRRETQYF. Filled out from reference TRBV12-5 and TRBJ2-5, the complete variable domain reads DARVTQTPRHKVTEMGQEVTMRCQPILGHNTVFWYRQTMMQGLELLAYFRNRAPLDDSGMPKDRFSAEMPDATLATLKIQPSEPRDSAVYFCASGSGRRETQYFGPGTRLLVL.

In its sample, this clone was seen once. The gene calls are TRBV10-3 and TRBJ2-7; D is unresolved. Germline V gene lookup returns CDR1 ENHRY and CDR2 SYGVKD. This CDR3 spans 13 amino acids. V shed 3 bases and J shed 0 bases, with 6 bases lying between them. CDR3 nucleotides: TGTGCCATCAGTGACCAACACTCCTACGAGCAGTACTTC. It is translated as CAISDQHSYEQYF.

The chain couples TRBV15 to TRBJ2-7; D not certain. The CDR3 runs 15 residues. Between the trimmed V and J ends, which lost 0 bases and 3 bases, there was a span of 12 bases. Per germline, CDR1 LNHNV and CDR2 YYDKDF (reference sequence). As DNA, the CDR3 is TGTGCCACCAGCAGAGAACCGGGCAAATTCTACGAGCAGTACTTC. Protein: CATSREPGKFYEQYF.

J is TRBJ1-1 and V is TRBV9; the D gene is possibly TRBD1 (5 bases). Per germline, CDR1 SGDLS and CDR2 YYNGEE. The CDR3 covers 16 residues. The V and J ends lost 4 bases and 0 bases respectively, with 16 bases between them. For the CDR3, the DNA is TGTGCCAGCAGCTTTAGCCCTGACAGCATGAACACTGAAGCTTTCTTT. Translation: CASSFSPDSMNTEAFF. The full variable domain, rest sourced from reference TRBV9 and TRBJ1-1, is DSGVTQTPKHLITATGQRVTLRCSPRSGDLSVYWYQQSLDQGLQFLIQYYNGEERAKGNILERFSAQQFPDLHSELNLSSLELGDSALYFCASSFSPDSMNTEAFFGQGTRLTVV.

This clone was counted a single time. V usage is TRBV4-1 and J usage is TRBJ2-7; D is possibly TRBD1 (5 bases). Germline loops: CDR1 MGHRA, CDR2 YSYEKL. The V end was cut by 4 bases, the J end by 0 bases, with 10 bases between. CDR3 length: 14 amino acids. The CDR3 nucleotides are TGCGCCAGCAGCCGGACATCCAGCTCCTACGAGCAGTACTTC. It encodes CASSRTSSSYEQYF.

The rearrangement uses TRBV7-2 and TRBJ2-3; no clear D. The CDR3 is 15 residues long. Deletions cut 1 base from V and 2 bases from J, with 10 bases between. CDR1 SGHTA and CDR2 FQGNSA come from the germline V gene. CDR3 sequence reads: CASSLGGPNTDTQYF. The CDR3 coding sequence is TGTGCCAGCAGCTTAGGCGGACCCAACACAGATACGCAGTATTTT.

The table lists this clone with a few counts. The V call is TRBV6-5, the J call TRBJ2-1, with D possibly TRBD2 on 6 matching bases. The CDR3 is 14 residues long. V lost 5 bases and J lost 4, with 12 bases in between. Germline CDR1 is MNHEY and CDR2 is SVGAGI. CDR3: CASSLTGEYNEQFF. The CDR3 DNA sequence: TGTGCCAGCAGTCTGACGGGAGAGTACAATGAGCAGTTCTTC.

This clone was detected once. The CDR3 protein is CASSPQGLAGEMDEQFF. In DNA form, the CDR3 reads TGTGCCAGCAGTCCCCAGGGACTAGCGGGAGAAATGGATGAGCAGTTCTTC. The rearrangement uses TRBV6-4 and TRBJ2-1; TRBD2 matches at 14 bases. Germline loops: CDR1 MRHNA, CDR2 SNTAGT. V lost 5 bases to trimming and J lost 8 bases; unmatched junction nucleotides: 11. The CDR3 has 17 residues.

As DNA, the CDR3 is TGTGCCATCATGGCCCCAGACTCCTACAATGAGCAGTTCTTC. The encoded protein is CAIMAPDSYNEQFF. The chain combines TRBV10-3 with TRBJ2-1; D is unclear. The CDR3 has 14 amino acids. In germline, CDR1 is ENHRY, CDR2 SYGVKD. V lost 7 bases and J lost 0, with 10 bases in between.

The chain has TRBV28 and TRBJ1-4, with D maybe TRBD1 (6 bases). The CDR3 is made up of 14 amino acids. The germline gives CDR1 MDHEN, CDR2 SYDVKM. Trimming removed 7 bases at V and 7 bases at J, with 16 bases between. Written as DNA, the CDR3 is TGTGCCAGCACCAAGGACAGCACGGGTGAAAAACTGTTTTTT. This translates into CASTKDSTGEKLFF.

In its sample, this clone was seen once. The chain couples TRBV11-3 to TRBJ2-1; 9 bases map to TRBD2. CDR1 SGHNT and CDR2 YENEEA come from the germline V gene. This CDR3 comprises 16 residues. Trimming removed 2 bases from V and 4 bases from J; junction bases left unmatched: 6. CDR3 region: CASSLSSSGKYNEQFF. In DNA, the CDR3 is TGTGCCAGCAGCTTAAGTTCTAGCGGGAAATACAATGAGCAGTTCTTC. Combining the CDR3 with reference TRBV11-3 and TRBJ2-1 gives the whole variable domain EAGVVQSPRYKIIEKKQPVAFWCNPISGHNTLYWYLQNLGQGPELLIRYENEEAVDDSQLPKDRFSAERLKGVDSTLKIQPAELGDSAVYLCASSLSSSGKYNEQFFGPGTRLTVL.

The chain combines TRBV10-3 with TRBJ1-2; D might be TRBD1 (6 bases). This CDR3 comprises 18 residues. Germline V gene data show CDR1 as ENHRY and CDR2 as SYGVKD. V was pared by 3 bases and J by 5 bases, with 25 bases between. The CDR3 nucleotides read TGTGCCATCAGTGATAGGGGGTCGACCACTTTGTCGCTATATGGCTACACCTTC. Translating gives CAISDRGSTTLSLYGYTF.

The V and J genes are TRBV21-1 and TRBJ2-1; the D call of TRBD2 is as the table states it, not checked on the DNA. TRBV21-1 is termed a pseudogene. This CDR3 comprises 18 residues. This chain's CDR3 is CASSSYLLRVLAGRRGFF. The DNA for the CDR3 is TGTGCCAGCAGCAGTTACCTGCTACGTGTCCTAGCGGGTCGAAGAGGGTTCTTC.

Concerning this clone itself: Other DNA sequences in this specimen translate into the identical CDR3. J is TRBJ2-7 and V is TRBV5-1; TRBD1 aligns across 8 bases. Germline trimming cut 0 bases from V and 0 bases from J; bases unmatched to any gene: 2. This CDR3 is 15 amino acids long. Looked up from germline, CDR1 is SGHRS and CDR2 is YFSETQ. The CDR3 coding sequence is TGCGCCAGCAGCTTGGCAGGGGGCTCCTCCTACGAGCAGTACTTC. This gives the protein CASSLAGGSSYEQYF.

The gene calls are TRBV27 and TRBJ2-5; 7 bases fit TRBD2. Looked up from germline, CDR1 is MNHEY and CDR2 is SMNVEV (reference sequence). V lost 7 bases, J lost 5 bases, and 13 bases stayed unmatched. The CDR3 sequence is 15 residues long. CDR3 amino acids: CASNSCCGREETQYF. CDR3 bases: TGTGCCAGCAACAGTTGTTGTGGGAGGGAGGAGACCCAGTACTTC.